This paragraph reports one TCR beta chain. Antigen specificity is unknown. This record belongs to a study of B cell selection in AIRE deficiency. Germline-derived CDR1 and CDR2 are SGHRS and YFSETQ. V was clipped by 4 bases and J by 10 bases, with 23 bases between them. The CDR3 consists of 15 residues. The regulatory T cell sort gate was CD4+CD25hiCD127low/negative. Findings and caveats of the study: In TCRBV usage, CDR3 length and diversity, patient Tconv and Treg cells matched healthy donors. Shared Treg sequences had shorter CDR3s, biased toward rearrangements with few non-templated insertions.

Only in-frame clones appear in the TCRdb table, and some are missing; sequencing was by immunoSEQ multiplex PCR. The profile shows under 20,000 clones, about 93% of them singletons. J is TRBJ1-1 and V is TRBV5-1, with D possibly being TRBD1 (5 bases). The sample consisted of CD4+CD25+ Tregs sorted from PBMCs. This clonotype was sampled from a human donor in good health. The CDR3 DNA sequence: TGCGCCAGCAGCCCTCTCTATGGGGGGACGGGTGGAGCTTTCTTT. Its protein product is CASSPLYGGTGGAFF. The variable domain in full, completed from reference TRBV5-1 and TRBJ1-1, reads KAGVTQTPRYLIKTRGQQVTLSCSPISGHRSVSWYQQTPGQGLQFLFEYFSETQRNKGNFPGRFSGRQFSNSRSEMNVSTLELGDSALYLCASSPLYGGTGGAFFGQGTRLTVV.